This T cell receptor beta chain was sequenced in a study of patients and donors after allogeneic stem cell transplantation. CDR3 length: 14 amino acids. The V and J ends lost 6 bases and 4 bases, in that order; junction bases with no gene match: 8. In TCRdb, the RT-PCR reads were re-called with MiXCR into one record per CDR3 protein. The sample lists around 200,000 distinct CDR3 sequences, around 40% occurring once. Sequenced input: blood, either unsorted or a sorted T cell fraction (not recorded which). V and J are TRBV12-3 or TRBV12-4 and TRBJ1-2; TRBD1 matches at 7 bases. The TCR originated in a human donor who was either an allogeneic HSCT recipient or a stem cell or donor lymphocyte infusion donor (not recorded which). It is not recorded whose cells these are; they may come from a transplant donor. The CDR3 here is CASSLDREAYGYTF. Written as DNA, the CDR3 is TGTGCCAGCAGCCTAGACAGGGAGGCCTATGGCTACACCTTC.